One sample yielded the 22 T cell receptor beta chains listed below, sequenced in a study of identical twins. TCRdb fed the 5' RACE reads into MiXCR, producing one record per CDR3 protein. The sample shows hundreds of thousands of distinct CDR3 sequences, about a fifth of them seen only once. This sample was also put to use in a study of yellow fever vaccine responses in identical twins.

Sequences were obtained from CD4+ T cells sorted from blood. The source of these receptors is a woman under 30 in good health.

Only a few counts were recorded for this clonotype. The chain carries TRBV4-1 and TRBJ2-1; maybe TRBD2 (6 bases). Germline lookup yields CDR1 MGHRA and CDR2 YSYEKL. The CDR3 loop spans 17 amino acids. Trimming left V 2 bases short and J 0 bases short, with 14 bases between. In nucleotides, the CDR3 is TGCGCCAGCAGCCAATGGTCAAGCGGGCGCTCCTACAATGAGCAGTTCTTC. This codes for CASSQWSSGRSYNEQFF.

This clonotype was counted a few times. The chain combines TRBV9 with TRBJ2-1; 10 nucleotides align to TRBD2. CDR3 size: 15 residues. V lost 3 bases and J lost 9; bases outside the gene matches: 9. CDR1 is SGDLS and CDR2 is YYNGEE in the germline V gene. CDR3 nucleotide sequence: TGTGCCAGCAGCGCAAGACTAGCGGGTGATATTGAGCAGTTCTTC. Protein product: CASSARLAGDIEQFF.

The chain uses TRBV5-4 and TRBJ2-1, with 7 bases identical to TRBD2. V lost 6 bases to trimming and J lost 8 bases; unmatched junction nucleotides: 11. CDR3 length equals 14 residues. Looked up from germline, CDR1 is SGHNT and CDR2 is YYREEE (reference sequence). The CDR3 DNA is TGTGCCAGCAATAGAACTAGCGCTTTCCATGAGCAGTTCTTC. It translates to CASNRTSAFHEQFF.

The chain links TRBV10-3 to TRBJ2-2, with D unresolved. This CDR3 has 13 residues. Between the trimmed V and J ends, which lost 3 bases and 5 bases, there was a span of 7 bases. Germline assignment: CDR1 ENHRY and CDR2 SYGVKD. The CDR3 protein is CAISERDTGELFF. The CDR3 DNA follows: TGTGCCATCAGTGAAAGAGATACCGGGGAGCTGTTTTTT.

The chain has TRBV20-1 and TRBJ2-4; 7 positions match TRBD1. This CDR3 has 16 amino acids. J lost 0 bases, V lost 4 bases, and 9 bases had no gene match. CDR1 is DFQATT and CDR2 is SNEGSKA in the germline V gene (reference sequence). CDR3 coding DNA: TGCAGTGCTATGGGGACAGAGAATCTAGCCAAAAACATTCAGTACTTC. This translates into CSAMGTENLAKNIQYF.

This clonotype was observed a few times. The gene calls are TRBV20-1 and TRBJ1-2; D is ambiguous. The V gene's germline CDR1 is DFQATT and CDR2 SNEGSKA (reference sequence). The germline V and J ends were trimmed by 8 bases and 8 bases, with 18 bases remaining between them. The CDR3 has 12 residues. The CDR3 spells CSITLIGNGYTF. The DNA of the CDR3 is TGCAGTATCACTTTAATAGGGAACGGCTACACCTTC.

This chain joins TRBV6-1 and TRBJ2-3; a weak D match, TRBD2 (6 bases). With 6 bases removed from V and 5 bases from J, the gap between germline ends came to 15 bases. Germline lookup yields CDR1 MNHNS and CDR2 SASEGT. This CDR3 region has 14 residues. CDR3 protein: CASSTRETEDTQYF. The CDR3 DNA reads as TGTGCCAGCAGCACCCGGGAGACAGAAGATACGCAGTATTTT.

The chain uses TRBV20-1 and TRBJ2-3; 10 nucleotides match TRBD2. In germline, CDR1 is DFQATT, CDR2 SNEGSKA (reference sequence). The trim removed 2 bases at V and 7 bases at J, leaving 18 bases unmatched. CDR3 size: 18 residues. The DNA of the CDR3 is TGCAGTGCTAGACCGATCACTGGGGCTAGCGGGAGTTCACATACGCAGTATTTT. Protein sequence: CSARPITGASGSSHTQYF.

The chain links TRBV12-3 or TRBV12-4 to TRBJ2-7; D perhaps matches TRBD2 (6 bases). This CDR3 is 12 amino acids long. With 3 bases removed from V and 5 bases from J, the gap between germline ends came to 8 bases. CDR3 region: CASSFGGDEQYV. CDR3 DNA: TGTGCCAGCAGTTTTGGAGGGGACGAGCAGTACGTC.

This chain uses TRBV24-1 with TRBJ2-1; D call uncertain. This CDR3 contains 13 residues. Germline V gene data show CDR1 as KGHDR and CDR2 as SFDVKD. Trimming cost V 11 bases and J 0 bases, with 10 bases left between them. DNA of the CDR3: TGTGCCATCGGGTCCCTCTCCTACAATGAGCAGTTCTTC. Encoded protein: CAIGSLSYNEQFF.

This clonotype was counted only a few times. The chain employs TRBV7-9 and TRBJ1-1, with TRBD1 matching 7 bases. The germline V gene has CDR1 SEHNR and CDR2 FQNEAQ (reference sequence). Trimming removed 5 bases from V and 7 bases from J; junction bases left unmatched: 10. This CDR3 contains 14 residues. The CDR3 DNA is TGTGCCAGCAGCATACTCGGGACAGCCAGTGAAGCTTTCTTT. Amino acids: CASSILGTASEAFF.

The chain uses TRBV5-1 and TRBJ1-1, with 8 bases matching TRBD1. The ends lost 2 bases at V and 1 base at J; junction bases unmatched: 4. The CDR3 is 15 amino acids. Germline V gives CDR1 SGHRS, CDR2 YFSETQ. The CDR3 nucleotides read TGCGCCAGCAGCTTTGCGCAGGGGGCGAACACTGAAGCTTTCTTT. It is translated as CASSFAQGANTEAFF.

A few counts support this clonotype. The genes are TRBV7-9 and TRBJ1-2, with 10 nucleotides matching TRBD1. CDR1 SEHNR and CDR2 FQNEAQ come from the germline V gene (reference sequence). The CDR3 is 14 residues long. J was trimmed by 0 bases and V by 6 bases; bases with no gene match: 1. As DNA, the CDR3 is TGTGCCAGCAGGGGACAGGGGACTAACTATGGCTACACCTTC. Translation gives CASRGQGTNYGYTF. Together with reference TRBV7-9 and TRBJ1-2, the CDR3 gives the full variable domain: DTGVSQNPRHKITKRGQNVTFRCDPISEHNRLYWYRQTLGQGPEFLTYFQNEAQLEKSRLLSDRFSAERPKGSFSTLEIQRTEQGDSAMYLCASRGQGTNYGYTFGSGTRLTVV.

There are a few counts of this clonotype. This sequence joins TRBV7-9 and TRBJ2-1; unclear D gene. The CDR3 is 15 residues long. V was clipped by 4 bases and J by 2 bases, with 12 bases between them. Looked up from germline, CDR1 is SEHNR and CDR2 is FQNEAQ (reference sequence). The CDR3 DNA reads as TGTGCCAGCAGCTCCACCGACCGTACCTACAATGAGCAGTTCTTC. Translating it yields CASSSTDRTYNEQFF.

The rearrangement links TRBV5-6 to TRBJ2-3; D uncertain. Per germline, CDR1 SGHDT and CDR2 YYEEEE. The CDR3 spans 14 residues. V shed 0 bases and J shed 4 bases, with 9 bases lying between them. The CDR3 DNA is TGTGCCAGCAGCTTGGCTACCTCTCCAGATACGCAGTATTTT. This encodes CASSLATSPDTQYF.

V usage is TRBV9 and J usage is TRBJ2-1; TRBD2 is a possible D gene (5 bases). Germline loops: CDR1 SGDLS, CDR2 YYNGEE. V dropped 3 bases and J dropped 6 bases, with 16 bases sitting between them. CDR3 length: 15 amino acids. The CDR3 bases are TGTGCCAGCAGCGACACTAGTATCCCCTTCAATGAGCAGTTCTTC. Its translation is CASSDTSIPFNEQFF.

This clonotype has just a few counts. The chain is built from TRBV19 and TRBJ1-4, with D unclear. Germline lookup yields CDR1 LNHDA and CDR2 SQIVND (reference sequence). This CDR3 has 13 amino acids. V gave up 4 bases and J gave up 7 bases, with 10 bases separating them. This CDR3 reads CASSKPSAEKLFF. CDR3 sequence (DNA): TGTGCCAGTAGTAAGCCGAGCGCTGAAAAACTGTTTTTT.

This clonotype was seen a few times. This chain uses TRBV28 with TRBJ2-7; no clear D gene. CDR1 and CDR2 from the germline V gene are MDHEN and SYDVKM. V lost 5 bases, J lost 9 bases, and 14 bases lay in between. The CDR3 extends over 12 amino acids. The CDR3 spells CASSLTDFGQYF. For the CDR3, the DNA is TGTGCCAGCAGTCTTACAGACTTCGGGCAGTACTTC.

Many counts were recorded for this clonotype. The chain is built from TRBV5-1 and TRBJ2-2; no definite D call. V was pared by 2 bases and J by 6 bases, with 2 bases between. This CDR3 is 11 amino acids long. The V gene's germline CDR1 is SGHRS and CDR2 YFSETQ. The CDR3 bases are TGCGCCAGCAGCTTTGCCGGGGAGCTGTTTTTT. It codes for CASSFAGELFF.

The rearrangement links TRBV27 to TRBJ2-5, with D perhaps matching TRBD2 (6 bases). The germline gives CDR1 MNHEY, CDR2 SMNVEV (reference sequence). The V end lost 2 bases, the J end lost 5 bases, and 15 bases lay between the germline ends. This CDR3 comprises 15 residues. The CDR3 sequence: CASSLGWGEPETQYF. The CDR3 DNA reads TGTGCCAGCAGTTTAGGGTGGGGGGAACCGGAGACCCAGTACTTC.

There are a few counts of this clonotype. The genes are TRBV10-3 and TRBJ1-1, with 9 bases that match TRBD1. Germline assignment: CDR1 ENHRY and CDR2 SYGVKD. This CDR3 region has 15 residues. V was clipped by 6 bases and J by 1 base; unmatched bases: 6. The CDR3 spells CAIRGQGLENTEAFF. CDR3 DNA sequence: TGTGCCATCAGGGGACAGGGACTGGAGAACACTGAAGCTTTCTTT.

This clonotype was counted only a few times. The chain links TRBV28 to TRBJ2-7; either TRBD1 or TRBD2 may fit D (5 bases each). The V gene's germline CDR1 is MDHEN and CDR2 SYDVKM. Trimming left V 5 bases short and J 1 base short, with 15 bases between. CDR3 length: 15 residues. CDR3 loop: CASSRRDHRSYEQYF. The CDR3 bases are TGTGCCAGCAGTCGTCGGGACCACCGTTCCTACGAGCAGTACTTC.